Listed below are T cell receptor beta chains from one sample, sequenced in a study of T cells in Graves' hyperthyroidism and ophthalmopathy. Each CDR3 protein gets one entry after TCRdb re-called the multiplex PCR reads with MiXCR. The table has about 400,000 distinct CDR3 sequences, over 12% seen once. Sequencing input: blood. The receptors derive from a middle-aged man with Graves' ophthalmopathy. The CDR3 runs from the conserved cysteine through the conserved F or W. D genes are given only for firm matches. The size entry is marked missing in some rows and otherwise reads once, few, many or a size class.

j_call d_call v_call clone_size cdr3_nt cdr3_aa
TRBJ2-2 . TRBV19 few TGTGCCAGTAGTTCGGCAGGGCCGGCTCCAACTTCCGCCGGGGAGCTGTTTTTT CASSSAGPAPTSAGELFF
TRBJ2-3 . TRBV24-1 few TGTGCCACCAGTGATTTGACGACTAGGGGCACAGATACGCAGTATTTT CATSDLTTRGTDTQYF
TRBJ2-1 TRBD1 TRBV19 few TGTGCCAGTAACAGGGGATATGAGCAGTTCTTC CASNRGYEQFF
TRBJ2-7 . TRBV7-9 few TGTGCCAGCAGCTTAAGTTTGGAAGGCGACGAGCAGTACTTC CASSLSLEGDEQYF
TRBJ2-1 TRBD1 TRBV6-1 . TGTGCCAGCAGCCTGCTAGGGACAGCGGCTTACAATGAGCAGTTCTTC CASSLLGTAAYNEQFF
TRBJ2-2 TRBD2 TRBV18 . TGTGCCAGCTCACCAACAGGACTAGCGGGAGTCACCGGGGAGCTGTTTTTT CASSPTGLAGVTGELFF
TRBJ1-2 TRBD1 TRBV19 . TGTGCCAGTAGTATGACCAGGACAGGGGATTATGGCTACACCTTC CASSMTRTGDYGYTF
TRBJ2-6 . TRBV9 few TGTGCCAGCAGCGTAGTAGGGACACAAAGCTCTGGGGCCAACGTCCTGACTTTC CASSVVGTQSSGANVLTF
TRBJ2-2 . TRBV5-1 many TGCGCCAGCAGCGATTATGGCGGGGTCTTGACCGGGGAGCTGTTTTTT CASSDYGGVLTGELFF
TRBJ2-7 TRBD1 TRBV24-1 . TGTGCCACCAGTGACCCCGGGACAGGGGGCGACGAGCAGTACTTC CATSDPGTGGDEQYF
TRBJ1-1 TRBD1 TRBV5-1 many TGCGCCAGCAGCTTCGAGTCCCGGGACAGGGGCCCGAACACTGAAGCTTTCTTT CASSFESRDRGPNTEAFF
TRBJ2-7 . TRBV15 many TGTGCCACCAGCAGCGGGGGAGGTGACTACGAGCAGTACTTC CATSSGGGDYEQYF
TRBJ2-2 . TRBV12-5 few TGTGCTAGTGGTTTGCCCTCAGGGGCGCGGCCCGGGGAGCTGTTTTTT CASGLPSGARPGELFF
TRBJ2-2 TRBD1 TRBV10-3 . TGTGCCATCAACCGGGACAGCTCGAACACCGGGGAGCTGTTTTTT CAINRDSSNTGELFF
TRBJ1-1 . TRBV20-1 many TGCAGTGCTAGTAGTGGGGGTACTGAAGCTTTCTTT CSASSGGTEAFF
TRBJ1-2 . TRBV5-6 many TGTGCCAGCCTAGAGCTCGCCGCCGGGGACGGGCTCTATGGCTACACCTTC CASLELAAGDGLYGYTF
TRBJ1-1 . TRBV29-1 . TGCAGCGTTGACAGGGCCCTAGGAGCTTTCTTT CSVDRALGAFF
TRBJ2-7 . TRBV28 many TGTGCCAGCAGTTTCAAGTACTACGAGCAGTACTTC CASSFKYYEQYF
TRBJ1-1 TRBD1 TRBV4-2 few TGTGCCAGCAGCCAGCAACAGGGGGTCAACACTGAAGCTTTCTTT CASSQQQGVNTEAFF
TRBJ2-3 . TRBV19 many TGTGCCAGTAGACGACAGGGCACAGATACGCAGTATTTT CASRRQGTDTQYF
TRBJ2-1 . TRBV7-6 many TGTGCCAGCAGCTTAGTTTCTGGGTTTGTCAATGAGCAGTTCTTC CASSLVSGFVNEQFF
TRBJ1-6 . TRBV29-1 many TGCGCGGTGAGGGGGGCCGGATCACCCCTCCACTTT CAVRGAGSPLHF
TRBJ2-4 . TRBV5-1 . TGCGCCAGCAGCTCTAGCGCCACCGGGGCCAAAAACATTCAGTACTTC CASSSSATGAKNIQYF
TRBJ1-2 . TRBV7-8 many TGTGCCAGCAGCCCCAGGGTGGGGGGAGCTCGGGGCTACACCTTC CASSPRVGGARGYTF
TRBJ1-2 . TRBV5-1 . TGCGCCAGCAGCCCCTTTTCGGAGGATTATGGCTACACCTTC CASSPFSEDYGYTF
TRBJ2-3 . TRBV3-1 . TGTGCCAGCAGCCAAGTTAGGCTCGAGGGTACGCAGTATTTT CASSQVRLEGTQYF
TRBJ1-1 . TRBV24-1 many TGTGCCACCAGTGATGGAGGGACTGAAGCTTTCTTT CATSDGGTEAFF
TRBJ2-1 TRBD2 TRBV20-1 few TGCAGTGCTAGAGGCGGAATAGCGGGAGAAAAGTACAATGAGCAGTTCTTC CSARGGIAGEKYNEQFF
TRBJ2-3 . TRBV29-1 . TGCAGCGTTGCAATTCGCCGGGGAAGCACAGATACGCAGTATTTT CSVAIRRGSTDTQYF
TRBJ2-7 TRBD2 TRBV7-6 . TGTGCCGGCAGCTTAGCTCCCGCCCTAGCGGGACGGAATTACGAGCAGTACTTC CAGSLAPALAGRNYEQYF
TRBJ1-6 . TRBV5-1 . TGCGCCAGCAGCCCCCCCATGGCGAATAATTCACCCCTCCACTTT CASSPPMANNSPLHF
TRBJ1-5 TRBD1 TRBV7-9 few TGTGCCAGCAGCCCCGGGACAGCAGACAATCAGCCCCAGCATTTT CASSPGTADNQPQHF